Listed here are 29 T cell receptor beta chains from one sample, sequenced in a study of T cell responses to AZD1222 COVID-19 vaccine. Profiling relied on immunoSEQ multiplex PCR, and the TCRdb table lists in-frame clones only, not all of them. The data hold tens of thousands of clones, with 90% to 95% observed a single time. This specimen consisted of peripheral blood, obtained on day 0 of AZD1222 vaccination. The receptor source for this set is an adult in good health.

This chain uses TRBV4-2 with TRBJ2-5; D is ambiguous. The germline V and J ends were trimmed by 3 bases and 5 bases, with 10 bases remaining between them. CDR1 LGHNA and CDR2 YNFKEQ come from the germline V gene. There are 13 residues in the CDR3. The CDR3 nucleotides are TGTGCCAGCAGCCAGGGTATCGGGGAGACCCAGTACTTC. Residues: CASSQGIGETQYF.

The chain recombines TRBV12-3 or TRBV12-4 with TRBJ1-2; the D gene is possibly TRBD1 (6 bases). V was pared by 8 bases and J by 3 bases, with 13 bases between. The CDR3 consists of 13 residues. This CDR3 reads CASGGGADYGYTF. CDR3 nucleotide sequence: TGTGCCAGCGGCGGGGGGGCTGACTATGGCTACACCTTC.

The rearrangement links TRBV10-3 to TRBJ1-1; weak D call: TRBD1 (6 bases). Germline V gives CDR1 ENHRY, CDR2 SYGVKD. The CDR3 length is 15 residues. Trimming took off 6 bases at V and 2 bases at J, with 16 bases between the two ends. Here the CDR3 reads CAISSFQGTNTEAFF. CDR3 DNA: TGTGCCATCAGCAGCTTTCAGGGGACCAACACTGAAGCTTTCTTT.

V usage is TRBV3-1 (or the pseudogene TRBV3-2) and J usage is TRBJ1-5; tentatively, D is TRBD1 (6 bases). Per the germline V gene, CDR1 is LGHDT and CDR2 is YNNKEL (reference sequence). The V gene lost 0 bases and the J gene lost 1 base, with 10 bases spanning the gap. CDR3 length: 16 amino acids. CDR3 DNA: TGTGCCAGCAGCCAAGATCAGGGGTTGAGCAATCAGCCCCAGCATTTT. This gives the protein CASSQDQGLSNQPQHF.

The V call is TRBV2, the J call TRBJ1-2; D is undetermined. V lost 5 bases and J 10 bases, leaving 20 bases between the germline ends. Germline lookup yields CDR1 SNHLY and CDR2 FYNNEI. This CDR3 has 14 residues. The CDR3 nucleotides read TGTGCCAGCAGTATAGTGAGCGCCCTCTCTTACTACACCTTC. The encoded protein is CASSIVSALSYYTF.

This rearrangement joins TRBV11-2 to TRBJ2-5; tentative D call: TRBD1 (5 bases). The CDR3 runs to 16 residues. CDR1 and CDR2 (germline): SGHAT, FQNNGV. V lost 2 bases and J 3 bases, leaving 16 bases between the germline ends. CDR3 amino acids: CASSLILGQGKETQYF. The CDR3 coding sequence is TGTGCCAGCAGCTTAATTCTGGGGCAGGGTAAAGAGACCCAGTACTTC.

This clone was recorded a few times. The V call is TRBV3-1 (or the pseudogene TRBV3-2), the J call TRBJ1-6; TRBD1 matches 10 bases. V shed 2 bases, J shed 9 bases, and the junction held 4 bases outside the gene matches. The CDR3 is made up of 15 amino acids. Germline lookup yields CDR1 LGHDT and CDR2 YNNKEL (reference sequence). CDR3 DNA sequence: TGTGCCAGCAGCCAACTTGGACAGGGGGGTTCACCCCTCCACTTT. Protein sequence: CASSQLGQGGSPLHF.

V usage is TRBV27 and J usage is TRBJ2-3, with 7 bases fitting TRBD1. The trim removed 3 bases at V and 1 base at J, leaving 1 base unmatched. The CDR3 covers 14 residues. Germline CDR1 is MNHEY and CDR2 is SMNVEV (reference sequence). For the CDR3, the DNA is TGTGCCAGCAGTTTTACAGGGGGCACAGATACGCAGTATTTT. It yields the protein CASSFTGGTDTQYF.

The genes are TRBV21-1 and TRBJ2-7; the tabulated D call, TRBD2, remains unverified against the DNA. TRBV21-1 represents a pseudogene. The CDR3 loop spans 16 amino acids. The CDR3 is CASSKSGTADKYEQYF. CDR3 nucleotides: TGTGCCAGCAGCAAAAGCGGGACCGCCGACAAGTACGAGCAGTACTTC.

The rearrangement joins TRBV15 to TRBJ2-3, with 9 bases lining up with TRBD1. Germline V gene data show CDR1 as LNHNV and CDR2 as YYDKDF (reference sequence). The V segment lost 1 base and the J segment 3 bases; nucleotides outside the gene matches: 2. This CDR3 has 15 amino acids. The CDR3 region has the DNA TGTGCCACCAGCAGAGGGACAGGGGAAACAGATACGCAGTATTTT. Its protein product is CATSRGTGETDTQYF.

The chain carries TRBV7-9 and TRBJ1-1, with D maybe TRBD1 (5 bases). There are 14 residues in the CDR3. V lost 5 bases, J lost 5 bases, and 15 bases lay in between. From germline, CDR1 is SEHNR and CDR2 FQNEAQ (reference sequence). CDR3 nucleotides: TGTGCCAGCAGCCTGGGACCTACGGGGACTGAAGCTTTCTTT. Protein: CASSLGPTGTEAFF.

The genes are TRBV18 and TRBJ1-5; TRBD1 matches at 8 bases. The CDR3 length is 16 residues. With 3 bases clipped from V and 3 bases from J, the junction kept 7 bases outside the gene matches. Germline assignment: CDR1 KGHSH and CDR2 LQKENI. CDR3 region: CASSPQAGGNNQPQHF. The CDR3 bases are TGTGCCAGCTCACCCCAGGCAGGGGGCAACAATCAGCCCCAGCATTTT. The full variable domain, its missing parts supplied by reference TRBV18 and TRBJ1-5, is NAGVMQNPRHLVRRRGQEARLRCSPMKGHSHVYWYRQLPEEGLKFMVYLQKENIIDESGMPKERFSAEFPKEGPSILRIQQVVRGDSAAYFCASSPQAGGNNQPQHFGDGTRLSIL.

V gene TRBV4-3 combines with J gene TRBJ2-1; TRBD2 matches at 7 bases. Germline lookup yields CDR1 LGHNA and CDR2 YSLEER. This CDR3 is 16 amino acids long. V lost 1 base to trimming and J lost 5 bases; unmatched junction nucleotides: 8. The CDR3: CASSQVYGGSHNEQFF. In nucleotides, the CDR3 is TGCGCCAGCAGCCAAGTTTACGGGGGGTCCCACAATGAGCAGTTCTTC.

In this sample, this clone turned up a few times. The chain couples TRBV6-5 to TRBJ2-7; perhaps TRBD1 as D (6 bases). Deletions cut 4 bases from V and 3 bases from J, with 16 bases between. CDR1 and CDR2 from the germline V gene are MNHEY and SVGAGI. There are 15 residues in the CDR3. CDR3 DNA: TGTGCCAGCAGTTCCTCAGTCGGGACATTCTACGAGCAGTACTTC. Translating it yields CASSSSVGTFYEQYF.

The chain couples TRBV5-1 to TRBJ2-1; 8 nucleotides line up with TRBD2. CDR3 size: 15 residues. Germline V CDR1 and CDR2: SGHRS, YFSETQ. The V gene end was trimmed by 0 bases and the J gene end by 5 bases; junction bases not matched to a gene: 4. The CDR3 nucleotides read TGCGCCAGCAGCTTGGCGGCTAGCGGGCACAATGAGCAGTTCTTC. Protein sequence: CASSLAASGHNEQFF.

The V call is TRBV5-1, the J call TRBJ1-1; D call uncertain. Germline V gene sequence: CDR1 SGHRS, CDR2 YFSETQ. CDR3 length equals 15 residues. V gave up 0 bases and J gave up 11 bases, with 20 bases separating them. The CDR3 is CASSLDTGEIGVAFF. The CDR3 bases are TGCGCCAGCAGCTTGGACACGGGTGAGATTGGTGTGGCTTTCTTT.

The J gene is TRBJ1-6, the V gene TRBV28, with a weak D call TRBD1 (6 bases). Germline V gives CDR1 MDHEN, CDR2 SYDVKM. This CDR3 region has 15 residues. With 8 bases removed from V and 7 bases from J, the gap between germline ends came to 18 bases. The CDR3 protein is CASLAGGGRNSPLHF. The CDR3 nucleotides read TGTGCCAGCCTCGCCGGCGGGGGGCGGAATTCACCCCTCCACTTT. Full variable domain (rest looked up from reference TRBV28 and TRBJ1-6): DVKVTQSSRYLVKRTGEKVFLECVQDMDHENMFWYRQDPGLGLRLIYFSYDVKMKEKGDIPEGYSVSREKKERFSLILESASTNQTSMYLCASLAGGGRNSPLHFGNGTRLTVT.

The rearrangement uses TRBV5-1 and TRBJ2-3; maybe TRBD2 (7 bases). With 5 bases removed from V and 5 bases from J, the gap between germline ends came to 18 bases. The CDR3 loop spans 15 amino acids. Looked up from germline, CDR1 is SGHRS and CDR2 is YFSETQ. CDR3 sequence: CASSIGGRSGDTQYF. As DNA, the CDR3 is TGCGCCAGCAGTATCGGGGGGCGATCAGGAGATACGCAGTATTTT.

The rearrangement uses TRBV19 and TRBJ1-5; D might be TRBD1 (6 bases). Germline V gene lookup returns CDR1 LNHDA and CDR2 SQIVND (reference sequence). V dropped 6 bases and J dropped 0 bases, with 12 bases sitting between them. CDR3 length equals 15 residues. The CDR3: CASRRGGYSNQPQHF. CDR3 nucleotides: TGTGCCAGTAGAAGAGGGGGTTATAGCAATCAGCCCCAGCATTTT.

This sequence joins TRBV7-9 and TRBJ2-5; TRBD2 aligns across 8 bases. J gave up 5 bases and V 2 bases, and 7 bases lay outside the gene matches. This CDR3 has 15 amino acids. Germline values: CDR1 SEHNR, CDR2 FQNEAQ (reference sequence). The CDR3 is CASSLRGGLKETQYF. DNA of the CDR3: TGTGCCAGCAGCTTACGCGGGGGGCTGAAGGAGACCCAGTACTTC.

This chain joins TRBV3-1 (or the pseudogene TRBV3-2) and TRBJ1-2; D not resolved. V was shortened by 3 bases and J by 2 bases, with 4 bases between the two germline ends. Germline CDR1 is LGHDT and CDR2 is YNNKEL (reference sequence). The CDR3 sequence is 12 residues long. The CDR3 reads CASSQWNYGYTF. CDR3 coding DNA: TGTGCCAGCAGCCAGTGGAACTATGGCTACACCTTC.

The J gene is TRBJ1-5, the V gene TRBV25-1; D gene unclear. V lost 3 bases to trimming and J lost 8 bases, with 11 bases between them. This CDR3 region has 13 residues. Germline V lookup: CDR1 MGHDK, CDR2 SYGVNS. The CDR3 loop is CASSDQGPKPQHF. DNA of the CDR3: TGTGCCAGCAGTGACCAAGGCCCGAAGCCCCAGCATTTT. Full variable domain (remainder filled in from reference TRBV25-1 and TRBJ1-5): EADIYQTPRYLVIGTGKKITLECSQTMGHDKMYWYQQDPGMELHLIHYSYGVNSTEKGDLSSESTVSRIRTEHFPLTLESARPSHTSQYLCASSDQGPKPQHFGDGTRLSIL.

The rearrangement joins TRBV7-9 to TRBJ2-1; D perhaps matches TRBD2 (8 bases). V shed 5 bases and J shed 12 bases, with 20 bases lying between them. Germline loops: CDR1 SEHNR, CDR2 FQNEAQ (reference sequence). This CDR3 spans 14 amino acids. The CDR3 region is CASSPDREAGVQFF. The CDR3 region has the DNA TGTGCCAGCAGCCCAGACAGGGAAGCGGGGGTGCAGTTCTTC.

The chain links TRBV15 to TRBJ1-4; maybe TRBD1 (6 bases). V lost 0 bases and J lost 4, with 9 bases in between. CDR3 length equals 15 residues. In germline, CDR1 is LNHNV, CDR2 YYDKDF (reference sequence). The CDR3 DNA reads TGTGCCACCAGCAGAGAAGGGGGTTTTAATGAAAAACTGTTTTTT. This codes for CATSREGGFNEKLFF. The full variable domain, with the rest looked up from reference TRBV15 and TRBJ1-4, is DAMVIQNPRYQVTQFGKPVTLSCSQTLNHNVMYWYQQKSSQAPKLLFHYYDKDFNNEADTPDNFQSRRPNTSFCFLDIRSPGLGDTAMYLCATSREGGFNEKLFFGSGTQLSVL.

The J gene is TRBJ2-2, the V gene TRBV7-6, with 11 nucleotides matching TRBD1. After removal of 2 bases from V and 6 bases from J, the junction contained 8 bases not matched to a gene. This CDR3 has 17 residues. Germline V CDR1 and CDR2: SGHVS, FNYEAQ. CDR3 sequence (DNA): TGTGCCAGCAGCTTATTAATCGGGGACAGGGGGTCCGGGGAGCTGTTTTTT. As protein: CASSLLIGDRGSGELFF. The full variable domain, with the rest looked up from reference TRBV7-6 and TRBJ2-2, is GAGVSQSPRYKVTKRGQDVALRCDPISGHVSLYWYRQALGQGPEFLTYFNYEAQQDKSGLPNDRFSAERPEGSISTLTIQRTEQRDSAMYRCASSLLIGDRGSGELFFGEGSRLTVL.

The V gene is TRBV5-6, the J gene TRBJ1-1, with TRBD1 matching over 11 bases. This CDR3 is 14 amino acids long. From germline, CDR1 is SGHDT and CDR2 YYEEEE. The V and J ends lost 4 bases and 10 bases, in that order; junction bases with no gene match: 9. CDR3 sequence reads: CASSGDRGADGAFF. The DNA for the CDR3 is TGTGCCAGCAGCGGGGACAGGGGGGCGGACGGAGCTTTCTTT.

The rearrangement joins TRBV9 to TRBJ1-6, with 10 bases aligning to TRBD1. The germline V gene encodes CDR1 SGDLS and CDR2 YYNGEE. CDR3 length equals 15 residues. Germline trimming cut 3 bases from V and 6 bases from J; bases unmatched to any gene: 3. CDR3 DNA: TGTGCCAGCAGCGGGGGGACAGGGGTTAATTCACCCCTCCACTTT. Encoded protein: CASSGGTGVNSPLHF.

This rearrangement joins TRBV9 to TRBJ1-2; 7 positions match TRBD1. The CDR3 has 15 amino acids. Germline values: CDR1 SGDLS, CDR2 YYNGEE. Trimming at V came to 0 bases and at J to 4 bases, leaving 6 bases not matched to a gene. DNA for the CDR3: TGTGCCAGCAGCGTAGCGACAGGGCCCCTCTATGGCTACACCTTC. It yields the protein CASSVATGPLYGYTF.

Only one count was recorded for this clone. The rearrangement links TRBV2 to TRBJ1-5; D might be TRBD1 (6 bases). From germline, CDR1 is SNHLY and CDR2 FYNNEI. Trimming shortened V by 3 bases and J by 5 bases, and 11 bases separated the two germline ends. The CDR3 covers 14 residues. CDR3 residues: CASSDNRADQPQHF. CDR3 DNA: TGTGCCAGCAGTGATAACAGGGCTGATCAGCCCCAGCATTTT.